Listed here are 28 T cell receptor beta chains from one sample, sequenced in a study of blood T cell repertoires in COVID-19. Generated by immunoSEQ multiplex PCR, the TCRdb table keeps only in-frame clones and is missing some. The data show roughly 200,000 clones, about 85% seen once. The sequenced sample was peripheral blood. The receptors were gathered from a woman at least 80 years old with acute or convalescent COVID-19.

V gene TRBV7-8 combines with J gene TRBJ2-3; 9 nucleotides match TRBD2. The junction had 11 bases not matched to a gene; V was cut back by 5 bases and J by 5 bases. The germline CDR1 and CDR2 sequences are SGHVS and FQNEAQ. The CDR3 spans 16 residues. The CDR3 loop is CASSRGTSLGEDTQYF. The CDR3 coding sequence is TGTGCCAGCAGCCGAGGGACTAGCCTAGGGGAAGATACGCAGTATTTT.

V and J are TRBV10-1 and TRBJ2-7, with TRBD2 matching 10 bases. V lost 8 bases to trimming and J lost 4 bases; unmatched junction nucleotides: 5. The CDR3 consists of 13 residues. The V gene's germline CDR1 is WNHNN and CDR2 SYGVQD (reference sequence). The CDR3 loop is CASPRTSGYEQYF. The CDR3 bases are TGCGCCAGCCCGAGGACTAGCGGATACGAGCAGTACTTC.

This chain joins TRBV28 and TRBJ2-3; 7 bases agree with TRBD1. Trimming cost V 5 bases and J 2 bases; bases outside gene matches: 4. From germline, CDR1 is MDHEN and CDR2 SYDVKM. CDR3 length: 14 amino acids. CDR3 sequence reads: CASSRGRATDTQYF. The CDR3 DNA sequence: TGTGCCAGCAGTAGGGGGCGCGCCACAGATACGCAGTATTTT.

CDR3 DNA: TGTGCCACCAGTCCATTTAGCGGGAGCGACCTGACCGGGGAGCTGTTTTTT. Amino acid sequence: CATSPFSGSDLTGELFF. The J gene is TRBJ2-2, the V gene TRBV24-1; 9 nucleotides line up with TRBD2. The V segment lost 6 bases and the J segment 5 bases; nucleotides outside the gene matches: 12. CDR3 length: 17 amino acids. Germline CDR1 is KGHDR and CDR2 is SFDVKD.

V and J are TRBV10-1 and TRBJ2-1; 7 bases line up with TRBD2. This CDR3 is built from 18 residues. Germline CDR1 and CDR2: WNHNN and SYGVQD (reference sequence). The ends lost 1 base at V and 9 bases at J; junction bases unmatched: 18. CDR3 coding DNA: TGCGCCAGCAGTGAGTTGGGAGGGGAGGCGGGACGGTCCGGTGAGCAGTTCTTC. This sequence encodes CASSELGGEAGRSGEQFF.

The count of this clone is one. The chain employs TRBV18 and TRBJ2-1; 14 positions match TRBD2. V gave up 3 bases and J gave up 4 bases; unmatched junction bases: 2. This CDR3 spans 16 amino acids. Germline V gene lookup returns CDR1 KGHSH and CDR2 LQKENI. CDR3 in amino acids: CASSPGLAGEYNEQFF. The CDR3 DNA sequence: TGTGCCAGCTCACCGGGACTAGCGGGGGAATACAATGAGCAGTTCTTC.

The CDR3, as DNA: TGTGCCAGCAGTTACTCGGCGGTCCAGTACTTC. This sequence encodes CASSYSAVQYF. The V and J genes are TRBV6-5 and TRBJ2-5, with D unresolved. This CDR3 is built from 11 residues. CDR1 MNHEY and CDR2 SVGAGI come from the germline V gene. Trimming cost V 0 bases and J 10 bases, with 6 bases left between them.

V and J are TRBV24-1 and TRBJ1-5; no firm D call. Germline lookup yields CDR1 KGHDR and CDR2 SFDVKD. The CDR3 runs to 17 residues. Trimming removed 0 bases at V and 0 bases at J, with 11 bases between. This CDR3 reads CATSDLLYSYSNQPQHF. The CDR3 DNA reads TGTGCCACCAGTGATTTGTTGTACTCCTATAGCAATCAGCCCCAGCATTTT.

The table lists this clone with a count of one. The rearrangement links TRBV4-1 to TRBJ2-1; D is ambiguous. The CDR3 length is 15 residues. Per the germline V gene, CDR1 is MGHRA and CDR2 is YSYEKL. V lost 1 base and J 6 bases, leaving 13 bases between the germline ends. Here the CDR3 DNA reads TGCGCCAGCAGCCAAGCATCGTCGAGTAGCAATGAGCAGTTCTTC. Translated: CASSQASSSSNEQFF.

Here the CDR3 reads CASSPGWQIYGYTF. CDR3 nucleotides: TGTGCCAGCAGCCCAGGTTGGCAAATCTATGGCTACACCTTC. The rearrangement uses TRBV27 and TRBJ1-2; D remains ambiguous. In germline, CDR1 is MNHEY, CDR2 SMNVEV (reference sequence). The ends were cut back, 6 bases at V and 4 bases at J, with 15 bases in the middle. The CDR3 sequence is 14 residues long.

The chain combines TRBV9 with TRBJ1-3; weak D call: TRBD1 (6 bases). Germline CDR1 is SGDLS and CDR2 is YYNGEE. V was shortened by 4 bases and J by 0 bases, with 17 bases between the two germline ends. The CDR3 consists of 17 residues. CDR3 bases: TGTGCCAGCAGCTTACAAGGACAGCCTATCTCTGGAAACACCATATATTTT. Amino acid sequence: CASSLQGQPISGNTIYF.

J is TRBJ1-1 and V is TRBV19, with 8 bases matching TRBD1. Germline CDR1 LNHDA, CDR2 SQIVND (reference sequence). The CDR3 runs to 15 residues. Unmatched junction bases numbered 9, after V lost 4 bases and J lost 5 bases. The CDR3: CASSNQGAAGTEAFF. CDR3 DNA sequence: TGTGCCAGTAGTAACCAGGGGGCTGCAGGGACTGAAGCTTTCTTT.

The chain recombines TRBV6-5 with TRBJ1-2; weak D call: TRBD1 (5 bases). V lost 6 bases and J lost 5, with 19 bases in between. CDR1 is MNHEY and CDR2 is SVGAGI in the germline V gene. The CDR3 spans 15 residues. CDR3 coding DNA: TGTGCCAGCAGGACCACAGGCAGTCCTGGATATGGCTACACCTTC. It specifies CASRTTGSPGYGYTF.

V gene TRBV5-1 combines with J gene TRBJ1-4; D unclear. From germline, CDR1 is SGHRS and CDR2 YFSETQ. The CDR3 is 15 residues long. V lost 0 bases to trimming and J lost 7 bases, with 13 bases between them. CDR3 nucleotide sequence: TGCGCCAGCAGCTTGGAAGCGGGCGAAAGTGAAAAACTGTTTTTT. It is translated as CASSLEAGESEKLFF.

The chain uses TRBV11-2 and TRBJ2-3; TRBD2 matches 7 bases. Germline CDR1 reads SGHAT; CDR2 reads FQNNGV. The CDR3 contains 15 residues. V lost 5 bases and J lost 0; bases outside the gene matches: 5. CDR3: CASSPLAASTDTQYF. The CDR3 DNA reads TGTGCCAGCAGCCCTCTAGCGGCGAGCACAGATACGCAGTATTTT. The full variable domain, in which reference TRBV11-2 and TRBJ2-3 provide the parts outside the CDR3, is EAGVAQSPRYKIIEKRQSVAFWCNPISGHATLYWYQQILGQGPKLLIQFQNNGVVDDSQLPKDRFSAERLKGVDSTLKIQPAKLEDSAVYLCASSPLAASTDTQYFGPGTRLTVL.

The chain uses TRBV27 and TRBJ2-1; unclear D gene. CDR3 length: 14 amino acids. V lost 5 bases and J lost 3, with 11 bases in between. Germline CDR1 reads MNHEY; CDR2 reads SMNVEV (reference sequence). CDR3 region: CASSPLRNYNEQFF. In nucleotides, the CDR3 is TGTGCCAGCAGTCCCCTGAGGAACTACAATGAGCAGTTCTTC.

The CDR3 protein is CASSQVGQSSYEQYF. In DNA form, the CDR3 reads TGTGCCAGCAGCCAAGTGGGACAAAGCTCCTACGAGCAGTACTTC. The gene calls are TRBV3-1 (or the pseudogene TRBV3-2) and TRBJ2-7, with a possible D match to TRBD1 (6 bases). The length of the CDR3 is 15 residues. V gave up 1 base and J gave up 0 bases, with 10 bases separating them. Per the germline V gene, CDR1 is LGHDT and CDR2 is YNNKEL (reference sequence).

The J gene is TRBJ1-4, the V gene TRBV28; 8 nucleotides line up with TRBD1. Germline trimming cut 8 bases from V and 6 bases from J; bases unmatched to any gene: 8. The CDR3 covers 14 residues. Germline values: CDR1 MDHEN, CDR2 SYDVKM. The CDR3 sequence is CASWRDRLDEKLFF. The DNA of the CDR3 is TGTGCCAGCTGGAGGGACAGGCTAGATGAAAAACTGTTTTTT.

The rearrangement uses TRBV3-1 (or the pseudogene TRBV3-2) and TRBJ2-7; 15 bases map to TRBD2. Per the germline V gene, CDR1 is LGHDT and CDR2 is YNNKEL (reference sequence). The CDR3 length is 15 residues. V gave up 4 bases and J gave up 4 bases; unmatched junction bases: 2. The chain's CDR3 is CASSLGTSGRYEQYF. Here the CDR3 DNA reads TGTGCCAGCAGCCTCGGGACTAGCGGGAGGTACGAGCAGTACTTC.

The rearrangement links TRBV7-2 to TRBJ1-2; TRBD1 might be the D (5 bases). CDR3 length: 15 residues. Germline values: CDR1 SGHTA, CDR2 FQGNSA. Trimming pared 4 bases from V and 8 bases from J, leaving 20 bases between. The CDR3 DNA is TGTGCCAGCAGCTGGCTCGGGCAGGGAATGATCGGCTACACCTTC. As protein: CASSWLGQGMIGYTF. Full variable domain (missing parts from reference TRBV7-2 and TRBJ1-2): GAGVSQSPSNKVTEKGKDVELRCDPISGHTALYWYRQSLGQGLEFLIYFQGNSAPDKSGLPSDRFSAERTGGSVSTLTIQRTQQEDSAVYLCASSWLGQGMIGYTFGSGTRLTVV.

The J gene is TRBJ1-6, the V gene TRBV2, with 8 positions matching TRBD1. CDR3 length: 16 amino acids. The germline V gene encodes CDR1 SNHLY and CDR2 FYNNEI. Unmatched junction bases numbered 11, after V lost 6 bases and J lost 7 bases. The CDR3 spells CASSPPGTGDNSPLHF. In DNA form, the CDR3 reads TGTGCCAGCAGCCCTCCCGGGACAGGTGACAATTCACCCCTCCACTTT.

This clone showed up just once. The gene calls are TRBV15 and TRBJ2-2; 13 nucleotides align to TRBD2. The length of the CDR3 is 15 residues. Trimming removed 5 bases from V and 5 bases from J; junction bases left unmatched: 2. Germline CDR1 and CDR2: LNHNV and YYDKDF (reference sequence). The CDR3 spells CATSGLAGETGELFF. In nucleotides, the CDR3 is TGTGCCACCAGCGGACTAGCGGGGGAGACCGGGGAGCTGTTTTTT.

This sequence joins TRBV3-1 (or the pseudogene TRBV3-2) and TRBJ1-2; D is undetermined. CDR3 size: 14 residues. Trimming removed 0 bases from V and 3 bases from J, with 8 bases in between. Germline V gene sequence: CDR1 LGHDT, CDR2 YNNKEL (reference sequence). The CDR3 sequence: CASSQEADHYGYTF. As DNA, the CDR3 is TGTGCCAGCAGCCAAGAGGCAGATCACTATGGCTACACCTTC.

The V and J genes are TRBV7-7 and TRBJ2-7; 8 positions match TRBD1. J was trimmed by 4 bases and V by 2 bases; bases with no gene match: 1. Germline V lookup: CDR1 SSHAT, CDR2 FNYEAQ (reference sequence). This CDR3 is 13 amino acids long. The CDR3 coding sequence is TGTGCCAGCAGCTTAACAGGGGGATACGAGCAGTACTTC. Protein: CASSLTGGYEQYF. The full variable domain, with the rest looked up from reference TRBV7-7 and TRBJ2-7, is GAGVSQSPRYKVTKRGQDVTLRCDPISSHATLYWYQQALGQGPEFLTYFNYEAQPDKSGLPSDRFSAERPEGSISTLTIQRTEQRDSAMYRCASSLTGGYEQYFGPGTRLTVT.

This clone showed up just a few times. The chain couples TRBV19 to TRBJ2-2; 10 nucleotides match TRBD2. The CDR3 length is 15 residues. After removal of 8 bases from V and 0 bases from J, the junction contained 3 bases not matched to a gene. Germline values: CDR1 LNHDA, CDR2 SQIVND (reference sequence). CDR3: CASRGLAANTGELFF. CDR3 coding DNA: TGTGCCAGTCGTGGACTAGCGGCGAACACCGGGGAGCTGTTTTTT.

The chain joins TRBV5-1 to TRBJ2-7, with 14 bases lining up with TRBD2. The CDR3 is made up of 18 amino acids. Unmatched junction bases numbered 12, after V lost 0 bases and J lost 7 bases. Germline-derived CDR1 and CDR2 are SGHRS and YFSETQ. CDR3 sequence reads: CASSLAGTSGGRSKEQYF. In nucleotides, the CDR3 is TGCGCCAGCAGCTTGGCCGGGACTAGCGGGGGCCGTTCTAAAGAGCAGTACTTC. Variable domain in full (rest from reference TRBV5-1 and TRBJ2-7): KAGVTQTPRYLIKTRGQQVTLSCSPISGHRSVSWYQQTPGQGLQFLFEYFSETQRNKGNFPGRFSGRQFSNSRSEMNVSTLELGDSALYLCASSLAGTSGGRSKEQYFGPGTRLTVT.

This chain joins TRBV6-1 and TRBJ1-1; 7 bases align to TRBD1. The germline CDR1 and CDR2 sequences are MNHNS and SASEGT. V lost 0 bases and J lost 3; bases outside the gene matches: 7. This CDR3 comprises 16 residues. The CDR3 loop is CASSEAGRGKDTEAFF. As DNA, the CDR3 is TGTGCCAGCAGTGAAGCGGGCAGGGGGAAGGACACTGAAGCTTTCTTT.

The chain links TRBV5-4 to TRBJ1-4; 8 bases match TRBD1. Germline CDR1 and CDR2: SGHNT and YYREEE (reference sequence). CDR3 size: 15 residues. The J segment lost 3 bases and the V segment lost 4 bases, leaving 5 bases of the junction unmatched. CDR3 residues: CASSRTGGSNEKLFF. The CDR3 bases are TGTGCCAGCAGCCGAACAGGGGGATCTAATGAAAAACTGTTTTTT.